A selection of T cell receptor beta chains follows, all from one sample in a study of blood T cell repertoires in COVID-19. Assay: immunoSEQ multiplex PCR; the TCRdb copy retains only in-frame clones and omits some. In the table there are 100,000 to 150,000 clones, roughly 90% of which are singletons. The sequencing sample was made of peripheral blood. All receptors derive from a woman aged 80 or over with acute or convalescent COVID-19. The CDR3 runs from the conserved cysteine through the conserved F or W. A D gene is named only where the DNA matches it firmly. Where a row states a size, it is once, few, many or the class of an expanded clone; other rows omit it.

TRBV19	NA	TRBD1	TRBJ1-2	CASSIGQGADYGYTF	TGTGCCAGTAGTATTGGCCAGGGGGCTGACTATGGCTACACCTTC
TRBV2	NA	TRBD2	TRBJ2-7	CASSGSGGSSEQYF	TGTGCCAGCAGTGGTAGCGGGGGATCCTCCGAGCAGTACTTC
TRBV19	NA	NA	TRBJ1-6	CASQQTYNSPLHF	TGTGCCAGCCAACAAACCTATAATTCACCCCTCCACTTT
TRBV12-5	NA	NA	TRBJ1-2	CASGTRYKSNAYTF	TGTGCTAGTGGTACGAGGTACAAGTCGAATGCCTACACCTTC
TRBV2	NA	NA	TRBJ1-2	CASSDATGDYGYTF	TGTGCCAGCAGTGATGCGACAGGAGACTATGGCTACACCTTC
TRBV4-1	once	TRBD2	TRBJ2-1	CASSQIAGSYNEQFF	TGCGCCAGCAGCCAAATAGCGGGATCCTACAATGAGCAGTTCTTC
TRBV3-1/TRBV3-2	NA	NA	TRBJ2-5	CASSLRTGAQETQYF	TGTGCCAGCAGCCTCCGTACAGGAGCCCAAGAGACCCAGTACTTC
TRBV9	NA	TRBD1	TRBJ1-4	CASSVAGQRNEKLFF	TGTGCCAGCAGCGTAGCGGGACAGCGTAATGAAAAACTGTTTTTT
TRBV5-6	NA	NA	TRBJ1-2	CASRGQGVGYTF	TGTGCCAGCAGGGGGCAGGGCGTAGGCTACACCTTC
TRBV7-9	few	TRBD1	TRBJ2-7	CASSPRGQGLHSYEQYF	TGTGCCAGCAGCCCTCGAGGACAGGGCCTCCATTCCTACGAGCAGTACTTC
TRBV19	NA	NA	TRBJ1-1	CASYSEVGGTEAFF	TGTGCCAGTTACTCGGAGGTGGGGGGCACTGAAGCTTTCTTT
TRBV5-3	few	TRBD2	TRBJ2-5	CARIERGEETQYF	TGTGCCAGAATTGAGCGGGGGGAAGAGACCCAGTACTTC
TRBV6-5	NA	NA	TRBJ1-2	CASRLGGGRGYGYTF	TGTGCCAGCAGACTCGGGGGGGGCCGGGGCTATGGCTACACCTTC
TRBV7-2	NA	NA	TRBJ2-7	CASRAGASYEQYF	TGTGCCAGCCGTGCAGGGGCCTCCTACGAGCAGTACTTC
TRBV29-1	NA	NA	TRBJ2-2	CSVATNTGELFF	TGCAGCGTTGCCACAAACACCGGGGAGCTGTTTTTT
TRBV6-1	NA	NA	TRBJ1-5	CASTSQVNQPQHF	TGTGCCAGTACGTCTCAGGTCAATCAGCCCCAGCATTTT
TRBV7-9	NA	TRBD2	TRBJ2-3	CASSRTSGTSTDTQYF	TGTGCCAGCAGCCGGACTAGCGGGACTAGCACAGATACGCAGTATTTT
TRBV2	NA	NA	TRBJ2-6	CASSETPPGFGANVLTF	TGTGCCAGCAGTGAAACCCCGCCAGGGTTCGGGGCCAACGTCCTGACTTTC
TRBV6-5	NA	NA	TRBJ2-7	CASSRRGSSSYEQYF	TGTGCCAGCAGTAGAAGGGGTTCAAGCTCCTACGAGCAGTACTTC
TRBV2	NA	NA	TRBJ1-1	CASTGGTAEAFF	TGTGCCAGCACCGGAGGGACGGCTGAAGCTTTCTTT
TRBV9	once	NA	TRBJ2-1	CASSTTGERYNEQFF	TGTGCCAGCAGCACGACGGGGGAGCGGTACAATGAGCAGTTCTTC
TRBV5-1	NA	TRBD1	TRBJ1-2	CASSIRTGSVLGYTF	TGCGCCAGCAGCATACGGACAGGTTCTGTATTGGGCTACACCTTC
TRBV10-2	once	NA	TRBJ1-6	CASSEIRSYNSPLHF	TGCGCCAGCAGTGAGATTCGCTCCTATAATTCACCCCTCCACTTT
TRBV5-4	NA	NA	TRBJ2-7	CASSLSPVYEQYF	TGTGCCAGCAGCTTGTCTCCAGTCTACGAGCAGTACTTC
TRBV28	NA	TRBD2	TRBJ2-6	CASSGAGASFGANVLTF	TGTGCCAGCAGTGGCGCGGGAGCAAGTTTTGGGGCCAACGTCCTGACTTTC
TRBV18	NA	NA	TRBJ1-2	CASSPPDTSYGYTF	TGTGCCAGCTCACCACCAGACACCTCCTATGGCTACACCTTC
TRBV5-1	NA	NA	TRBJ1-5	CASSLGDTAGGQPQHF	TGCGCCAGCAGCTTGGGGGACACAGCAGGCGGTCAGCCCCAGCATTTT
TRBV5-1	NA	TRBD1	TRBJ1-2	CASSIGTDNYGYTF	TGCGCCAGCAGCATCGGGACAGACAACTATGGCTACACCTTC
TRBV27	NA	TRBD2	TRBJ2-7	CASSLGLAPTYEQYF	TGTGCCAGCAGTTTGGGACTAGCGCCTACCTACGAGCAGTACTTC
TRBV19	once	TRBD1	TRBJ1-6	CASSNRDRGSYNSPLHF	TGTGCCAGTAGCAACCGGGACAGAGGCTCCTATAATTCACCCCTCCACTTT
TRBV7-6	NA	TRBD1	TRBJ2-7	CASSLEQGRTYEQYF	TGTGCCAGCAGCTTAGAACAGGGGAGAACCTACGAGCAGTACTTC
TRBV7-2	once	NA	TRBJ1-3	CASSPQTTGNTIYF	TGTGCCAGCAGCCCCCAGACAACTGGAAACACCATATATTTT